These 25 T cell receptor beta chains share one sample of origin, sequenced in a study of cytomegalovirus exposure and HLA in healthy donors. 13 Jbeta primers and 60 Vbeta primers were used for the PCR. Clones were read by immunoSEQ multiplex PCR, and TCRdb kept only the in-frame ones, dropping some. Among approximately 100,000 clones listed, around three quarters were seen once. The sequencing sample was made of PBMCs. The receptor source for this set is a human donor in good health.

This clone has a handful of counts. The chain employs TRBV5-4 and TRBJ1-2, with TRBD1 matching over 8 bases. J lost 7 bases, V lost 1 base, and 12 bases had no gene match. In germline, CDR1 is SGHNT, CDR2 YYREEE (reference sequence). This CDR3 contains 16 residues. The CDR3 sequence: CASSLIGGQGGSGYTF. The CDR3 coding sequence is TGTGCCAGCAGCTTGATCGGTGGACAGGGAGGCTCTGGCTACACCTTC.

The genes are TRBV10-1 and TRBJ2-3; 7 positions match TRBD1. The J segment lost 0 bases and the V segment lost 0 bases, leaving 6 bases of the junction unmatched. CDR1 is WNHNN, CDR2 SYGVQD, per germline (reference sequence). The CDR3 has 17 amino acids. CDR3 sequence (DNA): TGCGCCAGCAGTGAGTCGGCGACAGGGTCAAGCACAGATACGCAGTATTTT. It translates to CASSESATGSSTDTQYF.

The chain couples TRBV30 to TRBJ2-5; maybe TRBD1 (5 bases). The J call may be incorrect, as the DNA end agrees better with TRBJ2-7. This CDR3 spans 12 amino acids. Germline values: CDR1 GTSNPN, CDR2 SVGIG (reference sequence). Here the CDR3 DNA reads TGTGCCTGGGGGGCCCGCTCCTACGAGCAGTACTTC. Its translation: CAWGARSYEQYF.

The J gene is TRBJ2-7, the V gene TRBV6-5; D gene uncertain. V was shortened by 2 bases and J by 2 bases, with 7 bases between the two germline ends. The CDR3 loop spans 13 amino acids. The germline V gene encodes CDR1 MNHEY and CDR2 SVGAGI. The CDR3 here is CASSYPPAYEQYF. The CDR3 nucleotides read TGTGCCAGCAGTTACCCCCCCGCCTACGAGCAGTACTTC.

The V call is TRBV5-8, the J call TRBJ2-3; TRBD2 aligns across 8 bases. CDR1 is SGHTS and CDR2 is YDEGEE in the germline V gene. The ends lost 0 bases at V and 4 bases at J; junction bases unmatched: 10. The CDR3 is made up of 17 amino acids. DNA for the CDR3: TGTGCCAGCAGCTTGGCCGTTAATAGCGGGAACGCAGATACGCAGTATTTT. This sequence encodes CASSLAVNSGNADTQYF.

The count of this clone is one. This sequence joins TRBV27 and TRBJ2-1; D possibly corresponds to TRBD2 (5 bases). The germline V and J ends were trimmed by 6 bases and 3 bases, with 9 bases remaining between them. Germline CDR1 reads MNHEY; CDR2 reads SMNVEV (reference sequence). The CDR3 sequence is 13 residues long. CDR3 protein: CASRRTFYNEQFF. CDR3 nucleotides: TGTGCCAGCAGACGGACTTTCTACAATGAGCAGTTCTTC.

The V call is TRBV4-1, the J call TRBJ2-2; 9 positions agree with TRBD2. Unmatched junction bases numbered 10, after V lost 6 bases and J lost 8 bases. This CDR3 has 15 residues. CDR1 is MGHRA and CDR2 is YSYEKL in the germline V gene. This CDR3 reads CASSFSGGAPGELFF. The CDR3 DNA reads TGCGCCAGCAGTTTTAGCGGGGGTGCACCGGGGGAGCTGTTTTTT.

The chain employs TRBV19 and TRBJ2-5, with 9 bases lining up with TRBD1. The CDR3 loop spans 16 amino acids. V shed 5 bases, J shed 3 bases, and the junction held 10 bases outside the gene matches. Germline-derived CDR1 and CDR2 are LNHDA and SQIVND (reference sequence). In DNA form, the CDR3 reads TGTGCCAGTAGTGCCGGGACAGGGCTTAGGGAAGAGACCCAGTACTTC. Translating gives CASSAGTGLREETQYF.

This clone was picked up one time. The rearrangement joins TRBV6-1 to TRBJ2-3; no reliable D call. The CDR3 contains 12 residues. The germline V gene encodes CDR1 MNHNS and CDR2 SASEGT. Trimming took off 7 bases at V and 2 bases at J, with 7 bases between the two ends. In DNA, the CDR3 is TGTGCCAGCACAGACTTCACAGATACGCAGTATTTT. Translating it yields CASTDFTDTQYF.

In its sample, this clone was seen once. V is TRBV28 and J is TRBJ1-3; D is undetermined. Germline assignment: CDR1 MDHEN and CDR2 SYDVKM. Trimming took 4 bases from V and 0 from J, leaving 7 bases between them. The CDR3 is made up of 14 amino acids. CDR3 residues: CASSWTFSGNTIYF. CDR3 nucleotides: TGTGCCAGCAGTTGGACTTTCTCTGGAAACACCATATATTTT.

V and J are TRBV6-1 and TRBJ1-1; unclear D gene. Germline V gene sequence: CDR1 MNHNS, CDR2 SASEGT. V lost 1 base and J lost 7, with 13 bases in between. The CDR3 extends over 14 amino acids. CDR3 in DNA: TGTGCCAGCAGTGAAGACAGTCGAACCCTTGAAGCTTTCTTT. It codes for CASSEDSRTLEAFF.

The rearrangement uses TRBV5-1 and TRBJ1-1, with 9 bases matching TRBD1. The CDR3 consists of 16 residues. The germline V gene encodes CDR1 SGHRS and CDR2 YFSETQ. After removal of 7 bases from V and 0 bases from J, the junction contained 10 bases not matched to a gene. The CDR3 here is CASRPGQGVMNTEAFF. The CDR3 DNA reads TGCGCCAGCCGGCCGGGACAGGGTGTCATGAACACTGAAGCTTTCTTT. Supplemented by reference TRBV5-1 and TRBJ1-1, the full variable domain reads KAGVTQTPRYLIKTRGQQVTLSCSPISGHRSVSWYQQTPGQGLQFLFEYFSETQRNKGNFPGRFSGRQFSNSRSEMNVSTLELGDSALYLCASRPGQGVMNTEAFFGQGTRLTVV.

This clone was observed a handful of times. The V call is TRBV28, the J call TRBJ2-1; weak D call: TRBD1 (7 bases). The V end lost 7 bases, the J end lost 9 bases, and 16 bases lay between the germline ends. CDR3 size: 13 residues. CDR1 is MDHEN, CDR2 SYDVKM, per germline. The CDR3 DNA follows: TGTGCCAGCAAGCCAGGGGGGCTTGGTGAGCAGTTCTTC. This encodes CASKPGGLGEQFF.

On this clone itself: The germline gene is not matched at one end of the junction; a read error may be the cause. V usage is TRBV4-2 and J usage is TRBJ1-3, with TRBD1 identical over 11 bases. This CDR3 is built from 14 residues. Looked up from germline, CDR1 is LGHNA and CDR2 is YNFKEQ. The CDR3 region has the DNA TGTGCCAGCAGCCAACCCCGGGGGGACAGGGGGTATAATTTT. As protein: CASSQPRGDRGYNF.

This clone was counted only a few times. The chain's CDR3 is CASRGMASGSQPQHF. The CDR3 DNA sequence: TGTGCCAGCCGGGGGATGGCTTCAGGGAGTCAGCCCCAGCATTTT. This chain uses TRBV28 with TRBJ1-5; perhaps TRBD1 as D (5 bases). This CDR3 contains 15 residues. Looked up from germline, CDR1 is MDHEN and CDR2 is SYDVKM. V was clipped by 8 bases and J by 6 bases, with 20 bases between them.

V gene TRBV2 combines with J gene TRBJ1-5, with TRBD1 as a possible D gene (6 bases). This CDR3 comprises 16 residues. Germline V gene lookup returns CDR1 SNHLY and CDR2 FYNNEI. Trimming removed 6 bases at V and 4 bases at J, with 19 bases between. The CDR3 nucleotides are TGTGCCAGCAGCGCAGAAGCAGGGGCCCTTAATCAGCCCCAGCATTTT. Amino acids: CASSAEAGALNQPQHF.

The table lists this clone with a few counts. The chain uses TRBV5-6 and TRBJ2-2, with TRBD1 matching 7 bases. This CDR3 has 16 amino acids. V shed 0 bases, J shed 5 bases, and the junction held 7 bases outside the gene matches. Looked up from germline, CDR1 is SGHDT and CDR2 is YYEEEE. CDR3 amino acids: CASSLVGQPETGELFF. CDR3 bases: TGTGCCAGCAGCTTGGTGGGACAGCCGGAGACCGGGGAGCTGTTTTTT.

This rearrangement joins TRBV27 to TRBJ1-3, with D possibly matching TRBD1 (6 bases). The CDR3 is 14 residues long. Germline CDR1 reads MNHEY; CDR2 reads SMNVEV (reference sequence). Trimming stripped 6 bases from V and 3 bases from J, with 12 bases between. CDR3 protein: CASSPTGFGNTIYF. The CDR3 DNA reads TGTGCCAGCAGCCCGACAGGTTTTGGAAACACCATATATTTT.

This sequence joins TRBV4-1 and TRBJ1-2, with D tentatively TRBD1 (6 bases). The CDR3 totals 16 residues. CDR1 and CDR2 (germline): MGHRA, YSYEKL. Trimming removed 2 bases at V and 6 bases at J, with 19 bases between. The DNA of the CDR3 is TGCGCCAGCAGCCAATTCTTTATAGGGGGTACTCATGGCTACACCTTC. Translating gives CASSQFFIGGTHGYTF.

J is TRBJ1-2 and V is TRBV6-5; D is ambiguous. Between the trimmed V and J ends, which lost 2 bases and 4 bases, there was a span of 5 bases. The CDR3 extends over 12 amino acids. Germline V gives CDR1 MNHEY, CDR2 SVGAGI. The CDR3 here is CASSYAGYGYTF. The CDR3 DNA follows: TGTGCCAGCAGTTACGCGGGCTATGGCTACACCTTC.

The chain is built from TRBV7-8 and TRBJ2-1; no clear D. This CDR3 is built from 15 residues. Germline CDR1 reads SGHVS; CDR2 reads FQNEAQ. With 5 bases removed from V and 4 bases from J, the gap between germline ends came to 15 bases. CDR3 protein: CASSPRQQAYNEQFF. The CDR3 nucleotides read TGTGCCAGCAGCCCCCGCCAGCAAGCGTACAATGAGCAGTTCTTC. The whole variable domain, remainder taken from reference TRBV7-8 and TRBJ2-1, is GAGVSQSPRYKVAKRGQDVALRCDPISGHVSLFWYQQALGQGPEFLTYFQNEAQLDKSGLPSDRFFAERPEGSVSTLKIQRTQQEDSAVYLCASSPRQQAYNEQFFGPGTRLTVL.

This clone was picked up one time. The rearrangement links TRBV2 to TRBJ1-2; 10 bases map to TRBD1. There are 14 residues in the CDR3. Germline V CDR1 and CDR2: SNHLY, FYNNEI. V lost 7 bases to trimming and J lost 7 bases; unmatched junction nucleotides: 9. The DNA for the CDR3 is TGTGCCAGCAAGGGGACAGGGGCGACGGTTGGCTACACCTTC. Translating gives CASKGTGATVGYTF.

The V and J genes are TRBV27 and TRBJ1-5; 8 bases agree with TRBD1. This CDR3 has 14 residues. V lost 6 bases and J lost 2; bases outside the gene matches: 3. Germline CDR1 is MNHEY and CDR2 is SMNVEV (reference sequence). In DNA form, the CDR3 reads TGTGCCAGCAGCTACAGGGGGGGCAATCAGCCCCAGCATTTT. Amino acids: CASSYRGGNQPQHF.

This clone was found a few times. J is TRBJ2-7 and V is TRBV7-9; D not certain. CDR1 SEHNR and CDR2 FQNEAQ come from the germline V gene (reference sequence). Trimming took off 6 bases at V and 2 bases at J, with 17 bases between the two ends. The CDR3 extends over 15 amino acids. The CDR3 DNA follows: TGTGCCAGCAGTCCAGGCCCGTCGCAGACCTACGAGCAGTACTTC. Translation gives CASSPGPSQTYEQYF.

The rearrangement joins TRBV7-9 to TRBJ2-7; 8 bases align to TRBD1. This CDR3 contains 19 residues. Germline CDR1 is SEHNR and CDR2 is FQNEAQ (reference sequence). J gave up 6 bases and V 4 bases, and 23 bases lay outside the gene matches. The CDR3 loop reads CASSSTGGTVGGGPSEQYF. The CDR3 DNA reads as TGTGCCAGCAGCTCTACAGGGGGGACCGTAGGAGGGGGACCTTCCGAGCAGTACTTC.